This TCR beta chain was sequenced in a study of naive and memory T cell subsets. Cells stained for CD3, CD4, CD8, CD45RA and CD27 were sorted into four subsets. Germline V CDR1 and CDR2: SGHDT, YYEEEE. V lost 1 base and J 0 bases, leaving 10 bases between the germline ends. CDR3 length equals 15 residues. Study-level results: Possibly reflecting memory cells re-expressing CD45RA, a few larger clonotypes occurred in naive repertoires, especially CD8.

An equimolar mix of two oligonucleotides served as the beta constant-region primer for TRBC1 and TRBC2. Four rounds of PCR amplified the ligated cDNA using nested alpha and beta constant-region primers plus SP2. One entry per CDR3 protein results from TCRdb running MiXCR on the UMI-ligation and nested PCR reads. The repertoire has tens of thousands of distinct CDR3 sequences, approximately 10% of them found once; the top ten carry more than 0.11%. This clonotype was counted only a few times. The antigen is unknown. This sequence joins TRBV5-6 and TRBJ1-1; D gene uncertain. This receptor was obtained from a human donor in good health. Source material: naive CD4+ T cells from blood. As DNA, the CDR3 is TGTGCCAGCAGCTTGCGACTGAACCTGAACACTGAAGCTTTCTTT. It translates to CASSLRLNLNTEAFF. The variable domain in full, completed from reference TRBV5-6 and TRBJ1-1, reads DAGVTQSPTHLIKTRGQQVTLRCSPKSGHDTVSWYQQALGQGPQFIFQYYEEEERQRGNFPDRFSGHQFPNYSSELNVNALLLGDSALYLCASSLRLNLNTEAFFGQGTRLTVV.